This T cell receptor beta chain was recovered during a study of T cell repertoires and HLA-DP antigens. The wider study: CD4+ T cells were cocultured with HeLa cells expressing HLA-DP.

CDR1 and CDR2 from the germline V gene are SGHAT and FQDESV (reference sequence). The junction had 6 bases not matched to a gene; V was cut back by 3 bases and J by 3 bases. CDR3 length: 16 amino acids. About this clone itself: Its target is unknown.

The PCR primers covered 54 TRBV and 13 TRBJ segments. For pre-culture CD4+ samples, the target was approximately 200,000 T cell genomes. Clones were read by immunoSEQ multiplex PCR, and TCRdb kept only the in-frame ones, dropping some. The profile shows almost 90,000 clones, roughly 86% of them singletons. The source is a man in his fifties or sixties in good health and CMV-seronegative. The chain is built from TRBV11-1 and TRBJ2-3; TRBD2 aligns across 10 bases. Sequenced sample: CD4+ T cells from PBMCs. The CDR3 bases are TGTGCCAGCAGCTTTGGGAGTAGCGGGAGGACAGATACGCAGTATTTT. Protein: CASSFGSSGRTDTQYF. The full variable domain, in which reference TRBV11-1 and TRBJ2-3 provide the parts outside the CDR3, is EAEVAQSPRYKITEKSQAVAFWCDPISGHATLYWYRQILGQGPELLVQFQDESVVDDSQLPKDRFSAERLKGVDSTLKIQPAELGDSAMYLCASSFGSSGRTDTQYFGPGTRLTVL.